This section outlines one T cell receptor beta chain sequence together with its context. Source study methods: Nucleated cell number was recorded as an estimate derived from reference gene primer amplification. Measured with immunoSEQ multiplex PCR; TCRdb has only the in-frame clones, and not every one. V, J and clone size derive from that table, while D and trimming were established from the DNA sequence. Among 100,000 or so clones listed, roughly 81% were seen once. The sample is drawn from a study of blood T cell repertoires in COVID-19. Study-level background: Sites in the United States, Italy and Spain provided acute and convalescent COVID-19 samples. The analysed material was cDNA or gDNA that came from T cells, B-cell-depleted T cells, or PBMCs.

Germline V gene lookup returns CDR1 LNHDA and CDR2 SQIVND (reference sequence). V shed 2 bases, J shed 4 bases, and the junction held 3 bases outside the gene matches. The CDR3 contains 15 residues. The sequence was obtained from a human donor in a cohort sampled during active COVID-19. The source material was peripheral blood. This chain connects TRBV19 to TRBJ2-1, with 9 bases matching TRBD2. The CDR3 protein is CASSISSGGYNEQFF. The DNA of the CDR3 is TGTGCCAGTAGTATATCGAGCGGGGGGTACAATGAGCAGTTCTTC.